This T cell receptor beta chain was sequenced during a study of blood T cell repertoires in COVID-19. Background on the study: Sites across the United States, Italy and Spain contributed samples from acute and convalescent COVID-19. Sources were T cells, B-cell-depleted T cells, or PBMCs; the material itself was cDNA or gDNA.

Study processing details: Scientists estimated how many nucleated cells there were by amplifying reference gene primers. Sequencing was performed with immunoSEQ multiplex PCR; in TCRdb, only in-frame clones are kept and a portion is missing. That table supplies the V and J calls and clone size; D and trimming were determined from the DNA. Altogether about 440,000 clones are present, 70% to 90% being singletons, with the ten largest covering around 12%. Enrolled during active infection, Seattle patients were then followed longitudinally. Germline V lookup: CDR1 GTSNPN, CDR2 SVGIG (reference sequence). Germline trimming cut 2 bases from V and 7 bases from J; bases unmatched to any gene: 9. The CDR3 extends over 14 amino acids.

This TCR was recovered from a woman aged 45-59 years with COVID-19, enrolled during active disease. Material for sequencing was peripheral blood. This chain uses TRBV30 with TRBJ2-3; 7 bases map to TRBD1. Written as DNA, the CDR3 is TGTGCCTGGAGTAAGGGACAGACGGGGAATACGCAGTATTTT. It codes for CAWSKGQTGNTQYF. Supplemented by reference TRBV30 and TRBJ2-3, the full variable domain reads SQTIHQWPATLVQPVGSPLSLECTVEGTSNPNLYWYRQAAGRGLQLLFYSVGIGQISSEVPQNLSASRPQDRQFILSSKKLLLSDSGFYLCAWSKGQTGNTQYFGPGTRLTVL.